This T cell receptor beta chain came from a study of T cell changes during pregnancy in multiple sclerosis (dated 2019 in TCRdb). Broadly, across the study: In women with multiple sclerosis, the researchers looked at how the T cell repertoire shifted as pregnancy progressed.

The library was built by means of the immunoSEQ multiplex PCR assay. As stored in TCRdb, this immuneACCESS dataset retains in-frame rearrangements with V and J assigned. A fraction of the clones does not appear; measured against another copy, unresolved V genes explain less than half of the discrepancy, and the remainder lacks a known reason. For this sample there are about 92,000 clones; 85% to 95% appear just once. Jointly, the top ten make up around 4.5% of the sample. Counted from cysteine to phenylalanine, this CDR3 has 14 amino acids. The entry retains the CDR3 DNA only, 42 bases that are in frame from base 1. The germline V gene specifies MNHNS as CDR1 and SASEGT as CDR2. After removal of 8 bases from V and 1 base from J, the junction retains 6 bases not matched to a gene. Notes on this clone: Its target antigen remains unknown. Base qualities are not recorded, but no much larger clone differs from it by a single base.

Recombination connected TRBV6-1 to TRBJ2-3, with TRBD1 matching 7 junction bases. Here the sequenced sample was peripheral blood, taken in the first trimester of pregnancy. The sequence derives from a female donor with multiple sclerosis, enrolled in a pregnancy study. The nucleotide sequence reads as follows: TGTGCCAGCCGACAGGGTCGAGGCACAGATACGCAGTATTTT. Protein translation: CASRQGRGTDTQYF.